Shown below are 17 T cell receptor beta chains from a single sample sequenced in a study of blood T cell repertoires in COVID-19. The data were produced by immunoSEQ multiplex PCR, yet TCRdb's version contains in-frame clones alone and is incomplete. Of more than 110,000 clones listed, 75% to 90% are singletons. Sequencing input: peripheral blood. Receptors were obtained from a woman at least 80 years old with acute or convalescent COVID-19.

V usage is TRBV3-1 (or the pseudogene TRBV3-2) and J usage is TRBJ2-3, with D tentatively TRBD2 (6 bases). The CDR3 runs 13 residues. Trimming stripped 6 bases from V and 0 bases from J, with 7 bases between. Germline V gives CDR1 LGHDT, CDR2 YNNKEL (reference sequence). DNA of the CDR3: TGTGCCAGCAGGGGGGGTAGCACAGATACGCAGTATTTT. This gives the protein CASRGGSTDTQYF.

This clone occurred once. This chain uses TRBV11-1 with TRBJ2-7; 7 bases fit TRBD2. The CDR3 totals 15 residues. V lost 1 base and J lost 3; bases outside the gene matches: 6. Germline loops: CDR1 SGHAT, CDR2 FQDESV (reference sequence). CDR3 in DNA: TGTGCCAGCAGCTTAGGGCCGGGGGACTACTACGAGCAGTACTTC. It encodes CASSLGPGDYYEQYF. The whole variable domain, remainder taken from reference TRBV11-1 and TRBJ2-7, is EAEVAQSPRYKITEKSQAVAFWCDPISGHATLYWYRQILGQGPELLVQFQDESVVDDSQLPKDRFSAERLKGVDSTLKIQPAELGDSAMYLCASSLGPGDYYEQYFGPGTRLTVT.

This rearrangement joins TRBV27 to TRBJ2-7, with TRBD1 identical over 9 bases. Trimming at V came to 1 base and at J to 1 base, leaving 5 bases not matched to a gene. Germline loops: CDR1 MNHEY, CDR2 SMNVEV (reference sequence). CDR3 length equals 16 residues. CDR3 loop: CASSLYSGQGSYEQYF. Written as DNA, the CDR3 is TGTGCCAGCAGTTTATATTCGGGACAGGGATCCTACGAGCAGTACTTC.

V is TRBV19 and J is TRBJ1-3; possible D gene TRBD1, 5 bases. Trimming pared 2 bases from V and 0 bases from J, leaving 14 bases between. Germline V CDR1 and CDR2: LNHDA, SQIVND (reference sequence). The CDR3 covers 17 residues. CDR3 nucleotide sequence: TGTGCCAGTAGTATAACCCAGGGCCAACTCTCTGGAAACACCATATATTTT. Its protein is CASSITQGQLSGNTIYF.

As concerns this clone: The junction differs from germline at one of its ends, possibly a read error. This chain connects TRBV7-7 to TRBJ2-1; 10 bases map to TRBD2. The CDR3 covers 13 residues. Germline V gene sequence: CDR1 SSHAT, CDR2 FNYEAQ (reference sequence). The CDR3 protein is CASSYSGGSEQFF. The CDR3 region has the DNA TGTGCTAGCAGTTATAGCGGGGGGTCTGAGCAGTTCTTC. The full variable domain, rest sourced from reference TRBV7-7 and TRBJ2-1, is GAGVSQSPRYKVTKRGQDVTLRCDPISSHATLYWYQQALGQGPEFLTYFNYEAQPDKSGLPSDRFSAERPEGSISTLTIQRTEQRDSAMYRCASSYSGGSEQFFGPGTRLTVL.

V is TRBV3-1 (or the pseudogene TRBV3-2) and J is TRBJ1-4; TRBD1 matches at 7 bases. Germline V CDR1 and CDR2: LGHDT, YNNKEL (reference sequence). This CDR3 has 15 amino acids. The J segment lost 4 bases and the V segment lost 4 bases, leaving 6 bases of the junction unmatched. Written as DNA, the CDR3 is TGTGCCAGCAGCCCCCTCCGGGACAGTAATGAAAAACTGTTTTTT. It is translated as CASSPLRDSNEKLFF.

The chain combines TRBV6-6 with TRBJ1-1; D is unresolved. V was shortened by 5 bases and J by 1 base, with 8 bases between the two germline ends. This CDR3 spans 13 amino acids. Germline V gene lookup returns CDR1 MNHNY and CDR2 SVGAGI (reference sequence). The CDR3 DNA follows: TGTGCCAGCAGTCCAAGACAGAACACTGAAGCTTTCTTT. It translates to CASSPRQNTEAFF.

Written as DNA, the CDR3 is TGCGCCAGCAGCTTGGTGGGGGGTATTGGTGAAAAACTGTTTTTT. Translating gives CASSLVGGIGEKLFF. The gene calls are TRBV5-1 and TRBJ1-4; a weak D match, TRBD1 (5 bases). CDR1 is SGHRS, CDR2 YFSETQ, per germline. The CDR3 covers 15 residues. V was cut by 0 bases and J by 7 bases, with 13 bases left in between.

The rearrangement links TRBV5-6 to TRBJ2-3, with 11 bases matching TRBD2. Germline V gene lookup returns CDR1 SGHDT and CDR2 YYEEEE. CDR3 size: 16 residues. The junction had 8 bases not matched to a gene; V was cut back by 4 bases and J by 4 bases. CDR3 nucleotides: TGTGCCAGCAGCCAAAGGATGACTAGCGGGGCAGATACGCAGTATTTT. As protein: CASSQRMTSGADTQYF.

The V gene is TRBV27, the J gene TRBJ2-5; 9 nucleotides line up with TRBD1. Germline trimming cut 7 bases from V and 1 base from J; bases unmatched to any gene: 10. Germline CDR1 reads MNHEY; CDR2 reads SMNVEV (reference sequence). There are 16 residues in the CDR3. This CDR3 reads CASKMYPTGGQETQYF. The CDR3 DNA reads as TGTGCCAGCAAGATGTACCCGACAGGGGGCCAAGAGACCCAGTACTTC.

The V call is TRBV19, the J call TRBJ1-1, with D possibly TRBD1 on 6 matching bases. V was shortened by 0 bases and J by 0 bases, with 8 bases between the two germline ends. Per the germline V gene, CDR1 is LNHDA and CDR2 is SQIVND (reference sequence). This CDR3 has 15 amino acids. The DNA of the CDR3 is TGTGCCAGTAGTATAGAGCCAGGGGTGAACACTGAAGCTTTCTTT. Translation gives CASSIEPGVNTEAFF.

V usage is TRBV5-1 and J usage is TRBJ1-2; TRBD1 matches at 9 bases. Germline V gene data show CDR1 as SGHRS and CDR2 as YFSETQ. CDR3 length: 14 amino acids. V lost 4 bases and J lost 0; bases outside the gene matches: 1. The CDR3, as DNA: TGCGCCAGCAGCAGGACAGGGGCTAACTATGGCTACACCTTC. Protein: CASSRTGANYGYTF.

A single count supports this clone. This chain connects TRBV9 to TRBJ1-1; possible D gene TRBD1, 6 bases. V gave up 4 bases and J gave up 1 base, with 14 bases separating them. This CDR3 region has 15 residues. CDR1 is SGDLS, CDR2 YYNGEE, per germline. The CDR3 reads CASSPQGGTNTEAFF. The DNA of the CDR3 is TGTGCCAGCAGCCCCCAAGGGGGAACGAACACTGAAGCTTTCTTT.

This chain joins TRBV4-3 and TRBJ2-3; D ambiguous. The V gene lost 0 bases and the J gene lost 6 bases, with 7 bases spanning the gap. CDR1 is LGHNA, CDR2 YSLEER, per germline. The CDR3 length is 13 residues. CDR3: CASSQDKPDTQYF. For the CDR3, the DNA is TGCGCCAGCAGCCAAGATAAGCCGGATACGCAGTATTTT.

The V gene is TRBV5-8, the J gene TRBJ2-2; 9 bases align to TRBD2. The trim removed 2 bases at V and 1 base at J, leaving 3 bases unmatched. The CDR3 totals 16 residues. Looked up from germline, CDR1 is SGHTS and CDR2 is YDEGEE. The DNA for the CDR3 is TGTGCCAGCAGCTTAGGAGCGGGGGGGAACACCGGGGAGCTGTTTTTT. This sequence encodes CASSLGAGGNTGELFF.

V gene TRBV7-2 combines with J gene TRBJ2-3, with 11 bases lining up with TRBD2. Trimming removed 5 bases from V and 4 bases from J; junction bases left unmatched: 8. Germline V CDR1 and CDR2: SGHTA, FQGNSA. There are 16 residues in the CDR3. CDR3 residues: CASSRSGGAGSDTQYF. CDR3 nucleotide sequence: TGTGCCAGCAGCCGTAGCGGGGGGGCAGGATCAGATACGCAGTATTTT.

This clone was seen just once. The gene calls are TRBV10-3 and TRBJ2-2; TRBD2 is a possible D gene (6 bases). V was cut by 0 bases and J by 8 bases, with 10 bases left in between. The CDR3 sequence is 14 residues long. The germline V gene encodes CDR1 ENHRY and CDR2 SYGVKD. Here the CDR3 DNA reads TGTGCCATCAGTGAGTCGGAGGGTCGGGGGGAGCTGTTTTTT. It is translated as CAISESEGRGELFF.